The 9 T cell receptor beta chains in this list originate from one sample, sequenced in a study of blood T cells in healthy people across ages. It was with a sample-barcoded 5' primer and a J-beta primer mix that a second PCR of roughly 6 to 12 cycles was run. Using its own MiXCR run on the 5' RACE reads, TCRdb lists one record per CDR3 protein. The sample holds 2 million or so distinct CDR3 sequences, around 48% seen once. The sample comprised blood. The receptors were gathered from a woman aged 40-49 years in good health.

This clonotype was seen more than once but under ten times. J is TRBJ2-5 and V is TRBV2, with TRBD2 identical over 9 bases. From germline, CDR1 is SNHLY and CDR2 FYNNEI. V was pared by 4 bases and J by 0 bases, with 6 bases of the junction left unmatched. CDR3 size: 16 residues. The CDR3 nucleotides are TGTGCCAGCAGTGTTGAGCGGGGGGACAACCAAGAGACCCAGTACTTC. It is translated as CASSVERGDNQETQYF.

This clonotype has a handful of counts. The genes are TRBV7-9 and TRBJ1-1, with no clear D. Per germline, CDR1 SEHNR and CDR2 FQNEAQ (reference sequence). The CDR3 sequence is 15 residues long. Deletions cut 2 bases from V and 1 base from J, with 11 bases between. CDR3 DNA sequence: TGTGCCAGCAGCTTACACGAGGGTTGGAACACTGAAGCTTTCTTT. As protein: CASSLHEGWNTEAFF.

V is TRBV6-1 and J is TRBJ2-1, with TRBD1 matching 8 bases. The CDR3 has 17 residues. V was pared by 1 base and J by 0 bases, with 5 bases of the junction left unmatched. Looked up from germline, CDR1 is MNHNS and CDR2 is SASEGT. CDR3 residues: CASSEVPGGSSYNEQFF. The CDR3 DNA sequence: TGTGCCAGCAGTGAAGTTCCAGGGGGCAGCTCCTACAATGAGCAGTTCTTC.

The CDR3 nucleotides are TGCAGTGCCCAAAAAGCGGGGGCGACAGATACGCAGTATTTT. Its protein product is CSAQKAGATDTQYF. J is TRBJ2-3 and V is TRBV20-1; TRBD2 agrees at 8 bases. The CDR3 runs 14 residues. Germline assignment: CDR1 DFQATT and CDR2 SNEGSKA (reference sequence). Unmatched junction bases numbered 8, after V lost 6 bases and J lost 3 bases.

The V call is TRBV2, the J call TRBJ1-2, with D hard to call. V dropped 4 bases and J dropped 1 base, with 22 bases sitting between them. The CDR3 is made up of 18 amino acids. CDR1 and CDR2 (germline): SNHLY, FYNNEI. CDR3 amino acids: CASSAVAAVGSGNYGYTF. The DNA for the CDR3 is TGTGCCAGCAGTGCAGTGGCAGCCGTGGGGTCGGGTAACTATGGCTACACCTTC.

This clonotype has at least ten counts. The V call is TRBV10-3, the J call TRBJ2-5; TRBD1 aligns across 7 bases. The CDR3 has 13 amino acids. The V gene end was trimmed by 4 bases and the J gene end by 9 bases; junction bases not matched to a gene: 8. CDR1 and CDR2 (germline): ENHRY, SYGVKD. The CDR3 bases are TGTGCCATCAGTGCCAGGGGGTCCCATGCCCAGTACTTC. Amino acids: CAISARGSHAQYF.

This clonotype occurred many times. V usage is TRBV4-3 and J usage is TRBJ1-2; possibly TRBD1 for D (5 bases). With 2 bases removed from V and 4 bases from J, the gap between germline ends came to 20 bases. The CDR3 is 17 residues long. Germline V CDR1 and CDR2: LGHNA, YSLEER. DNA of the CDR3: TGCGCCAGCAGCCAACTGGGCGCTCAAGACAGACCCTATGGCTACACCTTC. This translates into CASSQLGAQDRPYGYTF.

The chain carries TRBV5-4 and TRBJ1-4; no reliable D call. V shed 3 bases and J shed 0 bases, with 3 bases lying between them. The CDR3 loop spans 13 amino acids. Looked up from germline, CDR1 is SGHNT and CDR2 is YYREEE (reference sequence). CDR3 nucleotide sequence: TGTGCCAGCAGCTCCGCAACTAATGAAAAACTGTTTTTT. This codes for CASSSATNEKLFF.

This clonotype was observed many times. CDR3 nucleotides: TGTGCCAGCGGGGGCGAGCAGTTCTTC. This sequence encodes CASGGEQFF. The V and J genes are TRBV9 and TRBJ2-1, with D perhaps TRBD1 (6 bases). V was cut by 7 bases and J by 10 bases, with 6 bases left in between. The V gene's germline CDR1 is SGDLS and CDR2 YYNGEE. There are 9 residues in the CDR3.